Each of the 4 T cell receptor beta chains below was sequenced from the same sample in a study of CD8 T cells in Susac syndrome. Random hexamers served to reverse transcribe about 0.5 to 1 ug RNA. In TCRdb, the immunoSEQ multiplex PCR reads were re-called with MiXCR into one record per CDR3 protein. The sample has roughly 100,000 distinct CDR3 sequences; just under 95% are singletons. The specimen was CD4+ T cells from PBMCs. These receptors originate from a human donor with Susac syndrome.

The DNA of the CDR3 is TGTGCCAGCAGCGTTTCGGGGGGGGAGAAGACCCAGTACTTC. Its protein product is CASSVSGGEKTQYF. The V and J genes are TRBV9 and TRBJ2-5; the match to TRBD2 covers 8 bases. The V and J ends lost 2 bases and 6 bases, in that order; junction bases with no gene match: 6. The germline V gene has CDR1 SGDLS and CDR2 YYNGEE. The CDR3 is 14 amino acids. Full variable domain (remainder filled in from reference TRBV9 and TRBJ2-5): DSGVTQTPKHLITATGQRVTLRCSPRSGDLSVYWYQQSLDQGLQFLIQYYNGEERAKGNILERFSAQQFPDLHSELNLSSLELGDSALYFCASSVSGGEKTQYFGPGTRLLVL.

This chain uses TRBV19 with TRBJ1-2, with unresolved D. The CDR3 is 13 amino acids. Trimming stripped 4 bases from V and 3 bases from J, with 9 bases between. Germline lookup yields CDR1 LNHDA and CDR2 SQIVND (reference sequence). In DNA, the CDR3 is TGTGCCAGTAGTACGGACGGCTACTATGGCTACACCTTC. Its translation: CASSTDGYYGYTF.

V usage is TRBV7-8 and J usage is TRBJ1-5; tentatively, D is TRBD1 (6 bases). Trimming left V 1 base short and J 0 bases short, with 13 bases between. Looked up from germline, CDR1 is SGHVS and CDR2 is FQNEAQ. The CDR3 totals 17 residues. CDR3 sequence: CASSLGDRPHSNQPQHF. The CDR3 DNA reads TGTGCCAGCAGCTTAGGTGACAGGCCCCATAGCAATCAGCCCCAGCATTTT.

V gene TRBV12-3 or TRBV12-4 combines with J gene TRBJ2-1; D might be TRBD1 (6 bases). The CDR3 runs to 11 residues. V lost 5 bases to trimming and J lost 9 bases, with 8 bases between them. CDR3 DNA sequence: TGTGCCAGCAGTAGGGGGTTTGAGCAGTTCTTC. Translating it yields CASSRGFEQFF.